This T cell receptor (beta chain) was identified during a study of cytomegalovirus exposure and HLA in healthy donors. As for the study in general: The approximately 120 validation repertoires used the same platform as the roughly 670 first-cohort repertoires, a later analysis reported.

V gave up 0 bases and J gave up 5 bases, with 11 bases separating them. Germline V gene data show CDR1 as LNHNV and CDR2 as YYDKDF (reference sequence). The CDR3 totals 14 residues. The table came from immunoSEQ multiplex PCR; TCRdb's copy has only in-frame clones and leaves some out. The data contain 200,000 or so clones, around four fifths of them seen just once; the ten biggest clones take up approximately 7%. The validation cohort, a group of over a hundred subjects, included the donors and was separate from the roughly 670-subject first cohort. This clonotype originated in a man between 18 and 29 years old in good health and CMV-seropositive. The sequenced sample consisted of PBMCs. The rearrangement links TRBV15 to TRBJ2-7, with D maybe TRBD1 (5 bases). CDR3 bases: TGTGCCACCAGCAGAGATGGCAGGGCCAACGAGCAGTACTTC. Encoded protein: CATSRDGRANEQYF.